The T cell receptor beta chain under discussion was sequenced for a study of blood T cell repertoires in COVID-19. Study as a whole: Donors in the United States, Italy and Spain gave samples during acute or convalescent COVID-19.

CDR3 length: 15 amino acids. Germline lookup yields CDR1 SGHRS and CDR2 YFSETQ. The V and J ends lost 3 bases and 0 bases respectively, with 12 bases between them. In the study's own analysis: Reference gene primer amplification gave nucleated cell count estimates. Measured with immunoSEQ multiplex PCR; TCRdb has only the in-frame clones, and not every one. V, J and clone size are those of that table, while D and trimming were read from the DNA. The sample shows more than 250,000 clones, 80% to 90% of them seen only once. This clonotype was obtained from a woman aged 50 to 60 with acute or convalescent COVID-19. The sequencing sample was made of peripheral blood. V and J are TRBV5-1 and TRBJ1-1; possibly TRBD1 for D (5 bases). CDR3 loop: CASSWSAGMNTEAFF. The DNA of the CDR3 is TGCGCCAGCAGCTGGAGCGCAGGGATGAACACTGAAGCTTTCTTT.